The source of this TCR beta chain is a study of cytomegalovirus exposure and HLA in healthy donors (dated by TCRdb to about 2017). For the wider study: According to a later analysis, the roughly 120 validation repertoires were produced on the same platform as the 666 repertoires of the first cohort. In addition to the first cohort of about 650 subjects, a separate validation cohort of 120 different subjects was used. To predict cytomegalovirus infection status, the study combined high-throughput TCR immunosequencing, statistical association of individual TCRs with disease status, and machine learning. The study aimed to test whether cataloging public T cell receptors could reveal signatures of past pathogen exposure. The paper as a whole reports these results and caveats: In the study, approximately 160 TCR beta chains were listed as associated with cytomegalovirus. A few of the identified cytomegalovirus-associated TCR beta chains were confirmed in vitro to be specific for cytomegalovirus antigens. The authors suggested that the approach could potentially be generalized to other disease states and immunological phenotypes. In both the original and validation cohorts, the classifier was reported to diagnose cytomegalovirus status with high specificity and sensitivity. In a later analysis, TCRs clustered in the first cohort were found to also tend to co-occur in the 120 or so validation repertoires, with around 94% of cluster scores above 0. All 130 or so repertoires were used to score co-occurrence in the validation cohort in a later analysis, because that analysis had no HLA typing for the cohort. Across donors, most TCR sequences were observed very rarely, whereas some public TCRs were present in many individuals.

Preparation of the library involved the immunoSEQ multiplex PCR assay. Regarding the original processing steps: A statistical classification framework was developed to diagnose cytomegalovirus status using the catalog of TCR beta chain sequences. Here the immuneACCESS table is served through TCRdb, limited to in-frame sequences with V and J called. Missing clones are a known gap in these copies; in checked studies unresolved V genes cover under half, and the rest lacks a known reason. The V and J calls and clone size were taken over from that table, and D and trimming were inferred from the DNA. The table for this sample lists around 71,000 clones; around 95% of them were counted only once. The ten largest clonotypes hold 1.2% to 1.5% of the sample. As concerns this clone: Its specific antigen is unknown. The record has no base qualities; no much larger clone is one base away.

Donors formed part of the validation cohort, which comprised 120 or so subjects and was distinct from the first cohort of several hundred subjects. This TCR was sampled from a man aged 18 to 29 in good health and CMV-seropositive. Sequenced material: PBMCs.

The base sequence is TGCGCCAGCAGCCCCGACACTTTTAATGAAAAACTGTTTTTT. It encodes CASSPDTFNEKLFF. The rearrangement combines TRBV5-1 with TRBJ1-4; the D gene assignment is ambiguous. The CDR3 holds 14 amino acids from the cysteine to the phenylalanine. The CDR3 DNA has 42 bases and is translated from base 1. V is pared back by 4 bases and J by 4 bases, with 11 bases lying between the germline termini. The CDR1 and CDR2 encoded by the germline V gene are SGHRS and YFSETQ.